This section outlines one TCR beta chain sequence together with its context. This sample is part of a study of blood T cell repertoires in COVID-19. The V segment lost 5 bases and the J segment 2 bases; nucleotides outside the gene matches: 6. CDR1 is WNHNN and CDR2 is SYGVQD in the germline V gene (reference sequence). This CDR3 contains 15 residues. Using immunoSEQ multiplex PCR, the repertoire was profiled, and TCRdb retains in-frame clones only, with some absent. The repertoire holds roughly 200,000 clones, with 65% to 90% as singletons. The V gene is TRBV10-1, the J gene TRBJ2-3; TRBD1 matches 8 bases. The sequenced material came from PBMCs or T cells enriched from blood (not recorded which). The TCR comes from a man between 35 and 55 years old who had recovered from COVID-19. The CDR3 nucleotides are TGCGCCAGCAGTCGTGGGACAGGCTACACAGATACGCAGTATTTT. Its protein is CASSRGTGYTDTQYF.